The 24 T cell receptor beta chains reported below all come from one sample, sequenced in a study of blood T cell repertoires in COVID-19. The method was immunoSEQ multiplex PCR; TCRdb's version includes in-frame clones alone and lacks a portion of them. The sample consists of some 490,000 clones, 70% to 90% of them appearing once. The sequencing input was peripheral blood. The source is a human donor in a cohort sampled during active COVID-19.

This clone was observed many times. The chain carries TRBV7-3 and TRBJ2-3; 15 bases are shared with TRBD2. The length of the CDR3 is 17 residues. The germline gives CDR1 SGHTA, CDR2 FQGTGA. J lost 5 bases, V lost 5 bases, and 8 bases had no gene match. CDR3 protein: CASSPRTSGRAEDTQYF. In DNA, the CDR3 is TGTGCCAGCAGCCCGCGGACTAGCGGGAGGGCCGAAGATACGCAGTATTTT. The full variable domain, in which reference TRBV7-3 and TRBJ2-3 provide the parts outside the CDR3, is GAGVSQTPSNKVTEKGKYVELRCDPISGHTALYWYRQSLGQGPEFLIYFQGTGAADDSGLPNDRFFAVRPEGSVSTLKIQRTERGDSAVYLCASSPRTSGRAEDTQYFGPGTRLTVL.

The V and J genes are TRBV5-8 and TRBJ2-3, with 7 bases fitting TRBD1. Germline assignment: CDR1 SGHTS and CDR2 YDEGEE. This CDR3 has 16 amino acids. With 0 bases clipped from V and 3 bases from J, the junction kept 7 bases outside the gene matches. CDR3 amino acids: CASSLANRGETDTQYF. The CDR3 DNA sequence: TGTGCCAGCAGCTTGGCCAACAGGGGAGAGACAGATACGCAGTATTTT.

Remarks on this clone: Additional DNA sequences in this sample encode the identical CDR3. The gene calls are TRBV5-1 and TRBJ1-1, with D perhaps matching TRBD1 (5 bases). Trimming pared 4 bases from V and 4 bases from J, leaving 11 bases between. Germline loops: CDR1 SGHRS, CDR2 YFSETQ. There are 13 residues in the CDR3. The chain's CDR3 is CASSLGGGTEAFF. In nucleotides, the CDR3 is TGCGCCAGCAGCCTGGGGGGAGGCACTGAAGCTTTCTTT.

This clone was counted between two and nine times. The V and J genes are TRBV2 and TRBJ2-2; TRBD2 matches 8 bases. With 6 bases clipped from V and 6 bases from J, the junction kept 6 bases outside the gene matches. This CDR3 is 14 amino acids long. The germline V gene has CDR1 SNHLY and CDR2 FYNNEI. In DNA, the CDR3 is TGTGCCAGCAGGGCCCGGGGGGGCTCCGGGGAGCTGTTTTTT. Protein: CASRARGGSGELFF.

V and J are TRBV7-2 and TRBJ1-4; D is possibly TRBD1 (5 bases). The CDR3 sequence is 12 residues long. The V gene lost 8 bases and the J gene lost 7 bases, with 11 bases spanning the gap. The V gene's germline CDR1 is SGHTA and CDR2 FQGNSA. The CDR3 bases are TGTGCCAGCTCCAGGGCTGGTGAAAAACTGTTTTTT. Its translation: CASSRAGEKLFF.

The rearrangement uses TRBV11-2 and TRBJ2-7; perhaps TRBD2 as D (6 bases). Trimming pared 5 bases from V and 3 bases from J, leaving 17 bases between. This CDR3 has 15 amino acids. CDR1 is SGHAT, CDR2 FQNNGV, per germline. The CDR3 loop reads CASSGGSGGLYEQYF. The DNA for the CDR3 is TGTGCCAGCAGCGGAGGGTCGGGCGGGCTCTACGAGCAGTACTTC.

V and J are TRBV30 and TRBJ2-2; perhaps TRBD1 as D (6 bases). The germline CDR1 and CDR2 sequences are GTSNPN and SVGIG (reference sequence). CDR3 length: 12 residues. V lost 1 base, J lost 14 bases, and 14 bases lay in between. CDR3 loop: CAWSDYRDYLFF. In nucleotides, the CDR3 is TGTGCCTGGAGTGATTACAGGGATTACCTGTTTTTT.

The DNA of the CDR3 is TGTGCAGCCGAGAGGCCATTGAACACTGAAGCTTTCTTT. Its protein product is CAAERPLNTEAFF. The genes are TRBV28 and TRBJ1-1; D gene unclear. Per germline, CDR1 MDHEN and CDR2 SYDVKM. The CDR3 consists of 13 residues.

This chain connects TRBV2 to TRBJ1-2; TRBD1 aligns across 7 bases. The germline CDR1 and CDR2 sequences are SNHLY and FYNNEI. The CDR3 is 13 residues long. Losses at the gene ends were 0 bases for V and 7 bases for J; bases not matched to a gene: 2. The CDR3 reads CASSEAQGGGYTF. For the CDR3, the DNA is TGTGCCAGCAGTGAAGCGCAGGGGGGTGGCTACACCTTC.

The chain is built from TRBV21-1 and TRBJ1-2; TRBD1, as called in the table, went unchecked against the DNA. TRBV21-1 is shown as a pseudogene. This CDR3 region has 16 residues. This CDR3 is CASSKVTGQGGCGYTF. CDR3 sequence (DNA): TGTGCCAGCAGCAAAGTGACGGGACAAGGTGGATGTGGCTACACCTTC.

V gene TRBV6-2 or TRBV6-3 combines with J gene TRBJ2-1; 14 bases are shared with TRBD2. V shed 6 bases, J shed 5 bases, and the junction held 12 bases outside the gene matches. Germline CDR1 MNHEY, CDR2 SVGEGT. This CDR3 is 18 amino acids long. CDR3 protein: CASSPRLAGGLKDNEQFF. The DNA of the CDR3 is TGTGCCAGCAGCCCTCGACTAGCGGGAGGGCTCAAGGACAATGAGCAGTTCTTC.

J is TRBJ2-3 and V is TRBV24-1, with 9 bases lining up with TRBD1. The J segment lost 3 bases and the V segment lost 4 bases, leaving 4 bases of the junction unmatched. The CDR3 is made up of 15 amino acids. Germline lookup yields CDR1 KGHDR and CDR2 SFDVKD. CDR3 protein: CATSDSGTGTDTQYF. CDR3 nucleotide sequence: TGTGCCACCAGTGACTCGGGGACAGGGACAGATACGCAGTATTTT.

This chain joins TRBV28 and TRBJ1-1; the D gene is possibly TRBD1 (5 bases). The CDR3 length is 11 residues. The V gene's germline CDR1 is MDHEN and CDR2 SYDVKM. The V end lost 6 bases, the J end lost 7 bases, and 9 bases lay between the germline ends. The CDR3 coding sequence is TGTGCCAGCAGGGATACAGGTGAAGCTTTCTTT. Its protein product is CASRDTGEAFF.

The chain couples TRBV5-1 to TRBJ2-7; perhaps TRBD1 as D (5 bases). V was shortened by 2 bases and J by 2 bases, with 11 bases between the two germline ends. This CDR3 region has 14 residues. Germline V gene data show CDR1 as SGHRS and CDR2 as YFSETQ. CDR3 residues: CASSLPGPTYEQYF. For the CDR3, the DNA is TGCGCCAGCAGCTTACCAGGGCCGACCTACGAGCAGTACTTC. Together with reference TRBV5-1 and TRBJ2-7, the CDR3 gives the full variable domain: KAGVTQTPRYLIKTRGQQVTLSCSPISGHRSVSWYQQTPGQGLQFLFEYFSETQRNKGNFPGRFSGRQFSNSRSEMNVSTLELGDSALYLCASSLPGPTYEQYFGPGTRLTVT.

In this sample, this clone turned up a few times. V usage is TRBV20-1 and J usage is TRBJ2-2; 7 bases map to TRBD1. This CDR3 is built from 13 residues. CDR1 and CDR2 from the germline V gene are DFQATT and SNEGSKA (reference sequence). V lost 3 bases to trimming and J lost 7 bases; unmatched junction nucleotides: 5. The CDR3 region has the DNA TGCAGTGCTAGTGACAGGGCGGACGGGGAGCTGTTTTTT. It translates to CSASDRADGELFF.

This chain links TRBV5-1 with TRBJ2-1; TRBD1 matches 11 bases. This CDR3 contains 16 residues. V dropped 4 bases and J dropped 8; count of bases not matched to a gene: 11. CDR1 is SGHRS, CDR2 YFSETQ, per germline. The CDR3 spells CASSPLGQGAFDEQFF. The CDR3 nucleotides are TGCGCCAGCAGCCCCCTTGGACAGGGGGCGTTCGATGAGCAGTTCTTC.

The chain combines TRBV4-3 with TRBJ2-5; 7 bases agree with TRBD2. The germline gives CDR1 LGHNA, CDR2 YSLEER. Trimming cost V 0 bases and J 5 bases; bases outside gene matches: 6. This CDR3 is 15 amino acids long. The CDR3 sequence is CASSQDSGRRETQYF. The DNA of the CDR3 is TGCGCCAGCAGCCAAGATAGCGGGCGGAGGGAGACCCAGTACTTC.

The chain carries TRBV5-1 and TRBJ1-4, with D unclear. The V gene's germline CDR1 is SGHRS and CDR2 YFSETQ. The CDR3 is 14 amino acids. The V end lost 3 bases, the J end lost 4 bases, and 10 bases lay between the germline ends. CDR3 amino acids: CASSSDRGNEKLFF. For the CDR3, the DNA is TGCGCCAGCAGCTCTGATCGGGGTAATGAAAAACTGTTTTTT. The whole variable domain, remainder taken from reference TRBV5-1 and TRBJ1-4, is KAGVTQTPRYLIKTRGQQVTLSCSPISGHRSVSWYQQTPGQGLQFLFEYFSETQRNKGNFPGRFSGRQFSNSRSEMNVSTLELGDSALYLCASSSDRGNEKLFFGSGTQLSVL.

The chain uses TRBV7-8 and TRBJ2-6, with no clear D. Germline loops: CDR1 SGHVS, CDR2 FQNEAQ. V dropped 5 bases and J dropped 1 base, with 9 bases sitting between them. CDR3 length: 15 amino acids. For the CDR3, the DNA is TGTGCCAGCAGCCGAGGCGGTTCTGGGGCCAACGTCCTGACTTTC. Amino acids: CASSRGGSGANVLTF. Together with reference TRBV7-8 and TRBJ2-6, the CDR3 gives the full variable domain: GAGVSQSPRYKVAKRGQDVALRCDPISGHVSLFWYQQALGQGPEFLTYFQNEAQLDKSGLPSDRFFAERPEGSVSTLKIQRTQQEDSAVYLCASSRGGSGANVLTFGAGSRLTVL.

The chain has TRBV14 and TRBJ1-6; TRBD1 agrees at 9 bases. The CDR3 contains 14 residues. Germline CDR1 and CDR2: SGHDN and FVKESK. The J segment lost 10 bases and the V segment lost 5 bases, leaving 6 bases of the junction unmatched. The CDR3 reads CASSLTGGGSPLHF. For the CDR3, the DNA is TGTGCCAGCAGCTTAACAGGGGGCGGGTCACCCCTCCACTTT.

This clone was picked up one time. This chain links TRBV13 with TRBJ1-2, with unresolved D. V lost 3 bases and J 2 bases, leaving 10 bases between the germline ends. The germline gives CDR1 PRHDT, CDR2 FYEKMQ (reference sequence). The CDR3 runs to 14 residues. CDR3 region: CASSFKESNYGYTF. DNA of the CDR3: TGTGCCAGCAGCTTCAAAGAGTCAAACTATGGCTACACCTTC.

V gene TRBV6-5 combines with J gene TRBJ2-1, with 7 positions matching TRBD2. The CDR3 has 14 residues. V lost 7 bases and J lost 4; bases outside the gene matches: 7. Per germline, CDR1 MNHEY and CDR2 SVGAGI. The CDR3 bases are TGTGCCAGCACGACGGGGGGAGCATACAATGAGCAGTTCTTC. Its translation is CASTTGGAYNEQFF.

The chain couples TRBV11-2 to TRBJ1-1; the match to TRBD1 covers 10 bases. The germline gives CDR1 SGHAT, CDR2 FQNNGV. This CDR3 spans 18 amino acids. The ends lost 2 bases at V and 3 bases at J; junction bases unmatched: 12. The CDR3 is CASSLRRTGGKGDTEAFF. The CDR3 DNA sequence: TGTGCCAGCAGCTTAAGGAGGACAGGGGGGAAGGGGGACACTGAAGCTTTCTTT.

This chain's CDR3 is CASSPGLAAYNEQFF. CDR3 bases: TGTGCCAGCTCACCGGGACTAGCCGCCTACAATGAGCAGTTCTTC. The chain uses TRBV19 and TRBJ2-1, with TRBD2 matching 9 bases. V gave up 9 bases and J gave up 2 bases; unmatched junction bases: 8. The CDR3 has 15 residues. The germline V gene encodes CDR1 LNHDA and CDR2 SQIVND (reference sequence).